This entry lists 2 T cell receptor beta chains sequenced from one sample in a study of control samples from healthy donors and cancer patients. Assay: immunoSEQ multiplex PCR; the TCRdb copy retains only in-frame clones and omits some. The sample includes 100,000 to 150,000 clones, roughly 88% of them seen just once. What was sequenced was blood. These receptors originate from a man over 45 in good health.

Here the CDR3 reads CASSIVSGDEQYF. In DNA, the CDR3 is TGTGCCAGTAGTATAGTATCTGGGGACGAGCAGTACTTC. This chain links TRBV19 with TRBJ2-7, with D unclear. Germline CDR1 LNHDA, CDR2 SQIVND (reference sequence). The CDR3 runs 13 residues. V lost 1 base to trimming and J lost 5 bases, with 9 bases between them.

The V and J genes are TRBV27 and TRBJ2-4; 11 bases align to TRBD1. J lost 0 bases, V lost 6 bases, and 7 bases had no gene match. There are 17 residues in the CDR3. Germline V gene sequence: CDR1 MNHEY, CDR2 SMNVEV (reference sequence). CDR3 amino acids: CASSLLGQGAAKNIQYF. For the CDR3, the DNA is TGTGCCAGCAGCCTCCTTGGACAGGGGGCAGCCAAAAACATTCAGTACTTC.